This T cell receptor beta chain came from a study of T cell repertoires in cytomegalovirus infection (dated 2019 in TCRdb). General notes on the study: Because public TCR beta signatures pointed to carriage of CMV infection together with the matching HLA type, the HLA type of each donor mattered for the analysis. On the study overall, not on this receptor specifically: The ex vivo response was dominated by HLA-C-restricted CMV-specific TCR beta clonotypes, which also provided the single most frequent clonotype in two of eight donors. Carriers of CMV infection plus the relevant HLA type were discriminated by the cumulative frequency of public TCR beta family members in the study cohort and in an independent approximately 360-donor cohort.

Reading from cysteine to phenylalanine, the CDR3 counts 15 amino acids. The only DNA kept is the CDR3, 45 bases in frame from the first base. Trimmed from V: 4 bases; trimmed from J: 2 bases; junction bases lacking a gene match: 3. Based on the germline V gene (reference sequence), the CDR1 and CDR2 sequences are SEHNR and FQNEAQ. Sequencer: Illumina HiSeq 1500. TCRdb took the public reads, trimmed them with fastp at Q25, ran MiXCR for clone calling and kept in-frame beta chains. Each entry is one CDR3 protein sequence, shown with its most common DNA and genes. Across this sample there are around 550,000 distinct CDR3 sequences, with about a quarter seen only once. Jointly, the top ten make up around 13% of the sample. As concerns this clonotype: The antigen this receptor binds is unknown. No base qualities exist here, and no much larger clone lies one base off it.

The chain is assembled from TRBV7-9 and TRBJ2-2; 8 bases in the junction line up with TRBD1. Sequenced material: PBMCs. This TCR was recovered from a human donor in good health (CMV status not recorded). Some clones in this sample may be carry-over from other donors' samples. The CDR3 protein sequence reads: CASSSDRGNTGELFF. The nucleotide sequence is given as TGTGCCAGCAGCTCCGACAGGGGCAACACCGGGGAGCTGTTTTTT.